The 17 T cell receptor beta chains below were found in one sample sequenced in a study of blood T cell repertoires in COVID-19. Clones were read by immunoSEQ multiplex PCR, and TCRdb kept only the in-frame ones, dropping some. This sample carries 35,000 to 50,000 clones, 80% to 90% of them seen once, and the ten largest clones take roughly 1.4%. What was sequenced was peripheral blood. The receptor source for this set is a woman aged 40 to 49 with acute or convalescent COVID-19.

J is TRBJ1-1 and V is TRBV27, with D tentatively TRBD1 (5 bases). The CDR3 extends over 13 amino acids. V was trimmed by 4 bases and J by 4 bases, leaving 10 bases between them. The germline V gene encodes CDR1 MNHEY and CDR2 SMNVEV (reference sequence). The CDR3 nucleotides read TGTGCCAGCAGTTACGGGACTGCCACTGAAGCTTTCTTT. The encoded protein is CASSYGTATEAFF.

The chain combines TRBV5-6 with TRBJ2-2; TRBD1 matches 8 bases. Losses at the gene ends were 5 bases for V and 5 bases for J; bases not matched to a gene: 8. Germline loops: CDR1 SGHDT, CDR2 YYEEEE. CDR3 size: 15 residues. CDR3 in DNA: TGTGCCAGCAGTTTTAGGACAGGGAAGACCGGGGAGCTGTTTTTT. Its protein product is CASSFRTGKTGELFF.

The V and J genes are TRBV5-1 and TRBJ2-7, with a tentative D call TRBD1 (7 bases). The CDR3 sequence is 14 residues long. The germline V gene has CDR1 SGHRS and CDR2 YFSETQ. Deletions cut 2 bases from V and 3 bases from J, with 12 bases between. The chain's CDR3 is CASSFSQGGYEQYF. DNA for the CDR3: TGCGCCAGCAGCTTTTCGCAGGGGGGCTACGAGCAGTACTTC.

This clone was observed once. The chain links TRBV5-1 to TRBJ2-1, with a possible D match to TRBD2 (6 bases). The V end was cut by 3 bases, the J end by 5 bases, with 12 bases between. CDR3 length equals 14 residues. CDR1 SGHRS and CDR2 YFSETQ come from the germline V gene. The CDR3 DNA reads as TGCGCCAGCAGCTCCGAATGGAGGGACAATGAGCAGTTCTTC. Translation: CASSSEWRDNEQFF.

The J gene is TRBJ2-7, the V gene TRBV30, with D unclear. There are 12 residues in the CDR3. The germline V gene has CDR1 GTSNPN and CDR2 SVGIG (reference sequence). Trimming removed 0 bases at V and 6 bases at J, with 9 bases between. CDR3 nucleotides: TGTGCCTGGAGTGTCACAGATAGCGAGCAGTACTTC. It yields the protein CAWSVTDSEQYF.

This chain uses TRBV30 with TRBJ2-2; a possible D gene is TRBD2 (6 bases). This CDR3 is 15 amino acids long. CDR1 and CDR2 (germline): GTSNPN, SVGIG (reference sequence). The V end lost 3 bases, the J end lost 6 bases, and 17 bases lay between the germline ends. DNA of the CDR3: TGTGCCTGGAGGTTCGGGAGTACCTCCTCCGGGGAGCTGTTTTTT. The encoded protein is CAWRFGSTSSGELFF. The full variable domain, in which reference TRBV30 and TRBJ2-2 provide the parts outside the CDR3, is SQTIHQWPATLVQPVGSPLSLECTVEGTSNPNLYWYRQAAGRGLQLLFYSVGIGQISSEVPQNLSASRPQDRQFILSSKKLLLSDSGFYLCAWRFGSTSSGELFFGEGSRLTVL.

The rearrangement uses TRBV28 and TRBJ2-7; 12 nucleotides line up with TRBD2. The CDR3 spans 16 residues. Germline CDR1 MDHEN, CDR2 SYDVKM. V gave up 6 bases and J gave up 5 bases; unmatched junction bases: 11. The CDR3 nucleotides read TGTGCCAGCAGCAAATGGACTAGCGGGGACCGGAACGAGCAGTACTTC. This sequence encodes CASSKWTSGDRNEQYF.

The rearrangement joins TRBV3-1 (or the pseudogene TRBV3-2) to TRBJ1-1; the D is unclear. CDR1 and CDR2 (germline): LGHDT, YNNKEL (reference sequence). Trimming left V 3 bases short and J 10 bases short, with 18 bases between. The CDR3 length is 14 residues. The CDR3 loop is CASSHRRAGEGAFF. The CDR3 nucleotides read TGTGCCAGCAGCCACCGACGGGCGGGTGAGGGAGCTTTCTTT.

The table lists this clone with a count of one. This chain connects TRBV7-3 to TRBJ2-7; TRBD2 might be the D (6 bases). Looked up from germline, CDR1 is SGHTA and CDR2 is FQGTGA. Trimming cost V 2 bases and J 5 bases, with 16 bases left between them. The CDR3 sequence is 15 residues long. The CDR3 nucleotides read TGTGCCAGCAGCTTAGGTGGGGGGAGTTTCGACGAGCAGTACTTC. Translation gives CASSLGGGSFDEQYF. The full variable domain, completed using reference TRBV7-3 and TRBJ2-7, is GAGVSQTPSNKVTEKGKYVELRCDPISGHTALYWYRQSLGQGPEFLIYFQGTGAADDSGLPNDRFFAVRPEGSVSTLKIQRTERGDSAVYLCASSLGGGSFDEQYFGPGTRLTVT.

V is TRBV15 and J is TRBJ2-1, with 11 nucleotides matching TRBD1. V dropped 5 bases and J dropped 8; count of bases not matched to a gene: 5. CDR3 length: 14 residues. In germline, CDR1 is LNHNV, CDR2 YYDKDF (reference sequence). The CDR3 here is CATSGRTGGYEQFF. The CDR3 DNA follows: TGTGCCACCAGCGGTAGGACAGGGGGCTATGAGCAGTTCTTC.

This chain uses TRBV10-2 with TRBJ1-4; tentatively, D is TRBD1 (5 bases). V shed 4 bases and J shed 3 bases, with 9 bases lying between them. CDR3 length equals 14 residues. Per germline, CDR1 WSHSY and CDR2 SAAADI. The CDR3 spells CASSAQGANEKLFF. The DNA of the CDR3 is TGCGCCAGCAGTGCGCAGGGCGCTAATGAAAAACTGTTTTTT.

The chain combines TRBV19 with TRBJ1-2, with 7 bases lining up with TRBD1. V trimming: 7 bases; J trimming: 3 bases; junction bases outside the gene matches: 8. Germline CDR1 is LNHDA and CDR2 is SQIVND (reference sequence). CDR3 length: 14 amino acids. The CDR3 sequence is CASTPGQGDYGYTF. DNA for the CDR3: TGTGCCAGTACCCCAGGGCAGGGGGACTATGGCTACACCTTC.

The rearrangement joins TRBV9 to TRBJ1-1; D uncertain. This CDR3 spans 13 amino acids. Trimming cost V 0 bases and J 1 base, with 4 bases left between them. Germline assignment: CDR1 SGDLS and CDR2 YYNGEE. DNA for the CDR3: TGTGCCAGCAGCGTAGAGCAGAACACTGAAGCTTTCTTT. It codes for CASSVEQNTEAFF.

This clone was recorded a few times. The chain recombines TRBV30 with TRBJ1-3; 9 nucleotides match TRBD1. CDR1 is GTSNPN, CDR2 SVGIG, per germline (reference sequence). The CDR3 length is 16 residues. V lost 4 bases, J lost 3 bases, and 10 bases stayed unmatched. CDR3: CAWTGTGTLGGNTIYF. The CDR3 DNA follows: TGTGCCTGGACCGGGACAGGGACTTTAGGTGGAAACACCATATATTTT.

The CDR3 is CASRDRAGANVLTF. CDR3 sequence (DNA): TGCGCCAGCAGAGACAGGGCTGGGGCCAACGTCCTGACTTTC. The chain employs TRBV10-2 and TRBJ2-6; 7 positions match TRBD1. This CDR3 has 14 residues. Germline CDR1 and CDR2: WSHSY and SAAADI. The V gene end was trimmed by 6 bases and the J gene end by 2 bases; junction bases not matched to a gene: 1.

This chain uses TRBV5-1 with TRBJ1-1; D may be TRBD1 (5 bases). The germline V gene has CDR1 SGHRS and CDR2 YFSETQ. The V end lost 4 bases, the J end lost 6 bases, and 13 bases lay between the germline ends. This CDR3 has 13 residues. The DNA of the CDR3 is TGCGCCAGCAGCACCCAGGGCGGGGCTGAAGCTTTCTTT. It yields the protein CASSTQGGAEAFF.

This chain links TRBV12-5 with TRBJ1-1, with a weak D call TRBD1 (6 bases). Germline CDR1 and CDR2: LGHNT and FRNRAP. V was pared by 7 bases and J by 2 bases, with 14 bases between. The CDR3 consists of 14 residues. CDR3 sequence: CASALGGANTEAFF. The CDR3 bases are TGTGCTAGTGCCCTGGGGGGGGCAAACACTGAAGCTTTCTTT.